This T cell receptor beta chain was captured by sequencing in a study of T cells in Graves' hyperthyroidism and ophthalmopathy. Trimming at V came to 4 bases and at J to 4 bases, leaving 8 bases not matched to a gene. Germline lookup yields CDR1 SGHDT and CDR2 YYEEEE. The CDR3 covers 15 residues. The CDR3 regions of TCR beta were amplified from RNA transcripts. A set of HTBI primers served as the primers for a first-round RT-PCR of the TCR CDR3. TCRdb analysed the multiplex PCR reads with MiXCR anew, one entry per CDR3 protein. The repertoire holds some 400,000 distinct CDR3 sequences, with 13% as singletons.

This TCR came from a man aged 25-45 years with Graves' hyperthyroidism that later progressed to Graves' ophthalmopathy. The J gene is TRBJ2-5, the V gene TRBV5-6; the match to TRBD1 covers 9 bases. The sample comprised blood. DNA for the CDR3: TGTGCCAGCAGCGCGCTGACAGGGGGGATAGAGACCCAGTACTTC. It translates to CASSALTGGIETQYF.